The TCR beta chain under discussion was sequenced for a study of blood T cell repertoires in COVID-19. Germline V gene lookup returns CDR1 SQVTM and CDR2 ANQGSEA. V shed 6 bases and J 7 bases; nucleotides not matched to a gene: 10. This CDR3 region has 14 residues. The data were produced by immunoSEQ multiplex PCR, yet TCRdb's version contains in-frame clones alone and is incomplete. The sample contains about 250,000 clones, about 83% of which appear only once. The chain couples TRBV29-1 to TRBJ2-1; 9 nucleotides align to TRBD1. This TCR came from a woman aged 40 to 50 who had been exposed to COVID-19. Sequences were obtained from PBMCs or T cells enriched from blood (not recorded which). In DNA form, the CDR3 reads TGCAGCGTAGAGTGGGACAGGGAGTATAATGAGCAGTTCTTC. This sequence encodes CSVEWDREYNEQFF.